This T cell receptor (beta chain) was sequenced during a study of beta chain features in type 1 diabetes. The study's findings and limits: cDNA-based reads could over-represent cells with high TCR expression.

The CDR3 contains 14 residues. Trimming took 10 bases from V and 4 from J; bases not matched to a gene: 11. The germline V gene has CDR1 ENHRY and CDR2 SYGVKD. As concerns this clone: Its antigen is unknown.

The investigators reverse transcribed all of the isolated RNA, so they sequenced expressed TCRB transcripts. Assay: immunoSEQ multiplex PCR; the TCRdb copy retains only in-frame clones and omits some. The sample contains roughly 370,000 clones, roughly 13% of which appear only once. The rearrangement uses TRBV10-3 and TRBJ1-1, with 8 bases that match TRBD1. What was sequenced was naive CD4+ T cells from blood. The TCR sequence derives from a man aged 30 to 45 in good health. Written as DNA, the CDR3 is TGTGCCACAGGACAGGGACAGACCCCCACTGAAGCTTTCTTT. This encodes CATGQGQTPTEAFF.